These 30 T cell receptor beta chains originate from one sample sequenced in a study of breast tumors, draining lymph nodes, adjacent tissues. Samples came from axillary lymph nodes draining the breast cancer. In TCRdb, the multiplex PCR reads were re-called with MiXCR into one record per CDR3 protein. The table lists some 150,000 distinct CDR3 sequences, approximately 33% of them singletons. Sequenced: axillary lymph node tissue. These receptors originate from a female donor with breast cancer. Some clones in this sample may be carry-over from other donors' samples.

V usage is TRBV11-3 and J usage is TRBJ2-4; 9 bases line up with TRBD1. Germline CDR1 and CDR2: SGHNT and YENEEA. The trim removed 5 bases at V and 7 bases at J, leaving 3 bases unmatched. The CDR3 is 13 residues long. CDR3 sequence: CASSTGGANIQYF. CDR3 bases: TGTGCCAGCAGCACAGGGGGCGCGAACATTCAGTACTTC. Together with reference TRBV11-3 and TRBJ2-4, the CDR3 gives the full variable domain: EAGVVQSPRYKIIEKKQPVAFWCNPISGHNTLYWYLQNLGQGPELLIRYENEEAVDDSQLPKDRFSAERLKGVDSTLKIQPAELGDSAVYLCASSTGGANIQYFGAGTRLSVL.

There are many counts of this clonotype. The genes are TRBV20-1 and TRBJ2-1, with 11 bases matching TRBD2. This CDR3 is built from 14 residues. The germline V gene has CDR1 DFQATT and CDR2 SNEGSKA (reference sequence). V shed 3 bases, J shed 8 bases, and the junction held 6 bases outside the gene matches. CDR3 loop: CSARTSGNVDEQFF. The CDR3 region has the DNA TGCAGTGCTAGGACTAGCGGGAACGTAGATGAGCAGTTCTTC.

The V gene is TRBV5-1, the J gene TRBJ1-4, with TRBD1 matching 7 bases. The CDR3 contains 15 residues. Germline trimming cut 0 bases from V and 7 bases from J; bases unmatched to any gene: 6. Germline V lookup: CDR1 SGHRS, CDR2 YFSETQ. CDR3: CASSLEGGVGEKLFF. The CDR3 DNA sequence: TGCGCCAGCAGCTTGGAAGGGGGCGTCGGTGAAAAACTGTTTTTT.

The chain employs TRBV4-1 and TRBJ1-1, with no clear D. The CDR3 is made up of 20 amino acids. The germline V gene encodes CDR1 MGHRA and CDR2 YSYEKL. The V end lost 3 bases, the J end lost 7 bases, and 33 bases lay between the germline ends. The CDR3 coding sequence is TGCGCCAGCAGCCATGGGGTATCTTGGTCGGCAGAGGGCGATTCAGGTGAAGCTTTCTTT. Translation: CASSHGVSWSAEGDSGEAFF.

This clonotype has ten or more counts. The chain is built from TRBV9 and TRBJ2-1; TRBD2 matches at 9 bases. The germline gives CDR1 SGDLS, CDR2 YYNGEE. The CDR3 is 19 amino acids. The V and J ends lost 1 base and 7 bases, in that order; junction bases with no gene match: 18. CDR3 bases: TGTGCCAGCAGCGTATCCCGTGCCCTAAAAGCGGGAGGTGGGAATGAGCAGTTCTTC. It encodes CASSVSRALKAGGGNEQFF.

As regards this clonotype: A much larger clone differs by one base, so this may be a read error. The chain has TRBV18 and TRBJ1-4; D is ambiguous. Trimming stripped 5 bases from V and 3 bases from J, with 13 bases between. Germline assignment: CDR1 KGHSH and CDR2 LQKENI. The CDR3 is 15 residues long. The CDR3 loop reads CASSRAPEANEKLFF. CDR3 bases: TGTGCCAGCTCAAGGGCCCCGGAGGCTAATGAAAAACTGTTTTTT.

The CDR3 bases are TGCAGTGCCGTACCTCGACAGGGGGGAGAGACCCAGTACTTC. Protein sequence: CSAVPRQGGETQYF. The chain joins TRBV20-1 to TRBJ2-5; TRBD1 matches at 9 bases. Germline V lookup: CDR1 DFQATT, CDR2 SNEGSKA (reference sequence). The CDR3 runs to 14 residues. The V segment lost 6 bases and the J segment 4 bases; nucleotides outside the gene matches: 9.

This clonotype was seen ten or more times. The V gene is TRBV24-1, the J gene TRBJ2-7; 8 positions match TRBD2. J lost 7 bases, V lost 6 bases, and 10 bases had no gene match. CDR1 KGHDR and CDR2 SFDVKD come from the germline V gene. The CDR3 loop spans 14 amino acids. CDR3 DNA: TGTGCCACCAGTCTTGCGGGAGGATCGGAAGAGCAGTACTTC. It is translated as CATSLAGGSEEQYF.

The table lists this clonotype with a few counts. J is TRBJ2-1 and V is TRBV28, with D possibly TRBD2 on 5 matching bases. V dropped 6 bases and J dropped 3 bases, with 9 bases sitting between them. Germline CDR1 is MDHEN and CDR2 is SYDVKM. The CDR3 totals 13 residues. This CDR3 is CASSISVYNEQFF. As DNA, the CDR3 is TGTGCCAGCAGCATTAGCGTCTACAATGAGCAGTTCTTC. Supplemented by reference TRBV28 and TRBJ2-1, the full variable domain reads DVKVTQSSRYLVKRTGEKVFLECVQDMDHENMFWYRQDPGLGLRLIYFSYDVKMKEKGDIPEGYSVSREKKERFSLILESASTNQTSMYLCASSISVYNEQFFGPGTRLTVL.

This clonotype was counted ten times or more. The J gene is TRBJ2-7, the V gene TRBV6-5; D is perhaps TRBD1 or TRBD2 (6 bases each). V lost 5 bases to trimming and J lost 2 bases, with 16 bases between them. Germline V lookup: CDR1 MNHEY, CDR2 SVGAGI. The CDR3 has 15 amino acids. CDR3 nucleotide sequence: TGTGCCAGCAGTCACGGTACGGGGGCGGCCTACGAGCAGTACTTC. The encoded protein is CASSHGTGAAYEQYF.

This chain joins TRBV2 and TRBJ2-3; a possible D gene is TRBD1 (6 bases). Germline CDR1 SNHLY, CDR2 FYNNEI. The CDR3 totals 14 residues. Trimming took 6 bases from V and 4 from J, leaving 14 bases between them. This CDR3 reads CASSSRGLSDTQYF. CDR3 sequence (DNA): TGTGCCAGCAGCTCGAGGGGGTTATCAGATACGCAGTATTTT.

In its sample, this clonotype was seen many times. V usage is TRBV4-1 and J usage is TRBJ2-3, with unresolved D. Trimming cost V 4 bases and J 0 bases, with 17 bases left between them. This CDR3 contains 17 residues. Germline lookup yields CDR1 MGHRA and CDR2 YSYEKL. The chain's CDR3 is CASSLLSGALSTDTQYF. DNA of the CDR3: TGCGCCAGCAGCCTTCTCTCAGGTGCCCTTAGCACAGATACGCAGTATTTT.

This clonotype was picked up many times. This chain joins TRBV5-5 and TRBJ1-2, with D unresolved. The CDR3 is 18 amino acids. The germline gives CDR1 SGHKS, CDR2 YYEKEE (reference sequence). With 1 base removed from V and 4 bases from J, the gap between germline ends came to 23 bases. The DNA of the CDR3 is TGTGCCAGCAGCTTGAACAATTTCGTTCCCCCCCCTCTCTATGGCTACACCTTC. Amino acid sequence: CASSLNNFVPPPLYGYTF.

The DNA of the CDR3 is TGTGCCAGCAGTGTAACAGGGGCCCCTGGAAACACCATATATTTT. This sequence encodes CASSVTGAPGNTIYF. This chain uses TRBV28 with TRBJ1-3; TRBD1 aligns across 7 bases. This CDR3 spans 15 amino acids. Losses at the gene ends were 5 bases for V and 2 bases for J; bases not matched to a gene: 6. Germline V gene data show CDR1 as MDHEN and CDR2 as SYDVKM.

This clonotype was observed many times. This sequence joins TRBV7-2 and TRBJ1-2; 9 nucleotides align to TRBD1. The germline V gene encodes CDR1 SGHTA and CDR2 FQGNSA. V lost 3 bases to trimming and J lost 8 bases; unmatched junction nucleotides: 1. This CDR3 is built from 12 residues. CDR3 loop: CASSLDRGGYTF. CDR3 in DNA: TGTGCCAGCAGCTTGGACAGGGGCGGCTACACCTTC.

This clonotype was counted many times. V is TRBV6-1 and J is TRBJ2-1; 9 positions agree with TRBD1. The CDR3 contains 18 residues. J was trimmed by 8 bases and V by 5 bases; bases with no gene match: 19. Germline CDR1 is MNHNS and CDR2 is SASEGT. In DNA, the CDR3 is TGTGCCAGCAGTCGGACAGGGGCCTCTTTATCGAGGGGCGATGAGCAGTTCTTC. Its translation is CASSRTGASLSRGDEQFF.

This chain connects TRBV5-8 to TRBJ2-2; possibly TRBD1 for D (6 bases). The V end lost 4 bases, the J end lost 7 bases, and 14 bases lay between the germline ends. This CDR3 is built from 14 residues. Germline lookup yields CDR1 SGHTS and CDR2 YDEGEE. Here the CDR3 reads CASSDLTGIGELFF. The DNA for the CDR3 is TGTGCCAGCAGCGATCTAACAGGGATCGGGGAGCTGTTTTTT. Full variable domain (rest looked up from reference TRBV5-8 and TRBJ2-2): EAGVTQSPTHLIKTRGQQATLRCSPISGHTSVYWYQQALGLGLQFLLWYDEGEERNRGNFPPRFSGRQFPNYSSELNVNALELEDSALYLCASSDLTGIGELFFGEGSRLTVL.

This clonotype was recorded many times. This sequence joins TRBV4-1 and TRBJ1-2; no definite D call. Germline V gene data show CDR1 as MGHRA and CDR2 as YSYEKL. The V end was cut by 0 bases, the J end by 5 bases, with 19 bases between. The CDR3 loop spans 17 amino acids. The CDR3 coding sequence is TGCGCCAGCAGCCAAGAGCGGCGGCAAGCTAAACGGTATGGCTACACCTTC. Amino acid sequence: CASSQERRQAKRYGYTF.

The chain links TRBV6-2 or TRBV6-3 to TRBJ1-2; D is unclear. This CDR3 is 17 amino acids long. The germline V and J ends were trimmed by 0 bases and 4 bases, with 18 bases remaining between them. Germline V gene sequence: CDR1 MNHEY, CDR2 SVGEGT. The CDR3 reads CASSYSPKSPGRYGYTF. The CDR3 DNA is TGTGCCAGCAGTTACTCCCCAAAATCGCCAGGCCGCTATGGCTACACCTTC.

For this clonotype: Relative to the germline gene, one junction end is altered; a read error may explain this. The rearrangement joins TRBV5-1 to TRBJ1-4; D is unclear. CDR3 length equals 13 residues. The germline gives CDR1 SGHRS, CDR2 YFSETQ. Here the CDR3 reads CASSTAVNENLFF. The CDR3 nucleotides are TGCGCCAGCAGCACAGCCGTTAATGAAAACCTGTTTTTT.

There are a few counts of this clonotype. A much larger clone lies a single base off, so this may be a read error. The chain is built from TRBV5-1 and TRBJ2-2; D is ambiguous. The CDR3 runs to 15 residues. From germline, CDR1 is SGHRS and CDR2 YFSETQ. In DNA form, the CDR3 reads TGCACCAGCAGCCCCAACCAACCGACGACCGGGGAGCTGTTTTTT. This codes for CTSSPNQPTTGELFF.

The chain is built from TRBV29-1 and TRBJ1-5; perhaps TRBD1 as D (5 bases). The CDR3 runs to 15 residues. Germline loops: CDR1 SQVTM, CDR2 ANQGSEA. Trimming took off 4 bases at V and 4 bases at J, with 17 bases between the two ends. The CDR3 bases are TGCAGCGTTGTATCTCAGGGTGGCCCAAATCAGCCCCAGCATTTT. As protein: CSVVSQGGPNQPQHF. Supplemented by reference TRBV29-1 and TRBJ1-5, the full variable domain reads SAVISQKPSRDICQRGTSLTIQCQVDSQVTMMFWYRQQPGQSLTLIATANQGSEATYESGFVIDKFPISRPNLTFSTLTVSNMSPEDSSIYLCSVVSQGGPNQPQHFGDGTRLSIL.

This clonotype was counted many times. The chain combines TRBV7-2 with TRBJ2-2; D is unresolved. Germline V CDR1 and CDR2: SGHTA, FQGNSA. V was clipped by 2 bases and J by 2 bases, with 9 bases between them. The CDR3 sequence is 15 residues long. The CDR3 DNA reads TGTGCCAGCAGCTTAACCCGGGTCAACACCGGGGAGCTGTTTTTT. It translates to CASSLTRVNTGELFF.

With regard to this clonotype: The CDR3 does not close with the conserved phenylalanine or tryptophan, likely indicating a read error. The gene calls are TRBV11-1 and TRBJ2-7; 9 positions match TRBD2. Trimming at V came to 5 bases and at J to 7 bases, leaving 12 bases not matched to a gene. Germline V gene sequence: CDR1 SGHAT, CDR2 FQDESV (reference sequence). CDR3 size: 15 residues. CDR3 amino acids: CASSRLAAGYGEQYS. The CDR3 nucleotides are TGTGCCAGCAGCAGACTAGCGGCCGGCTATGGAGAGCAGTACTCC.

The chain employs TRBV18 and TRBJ1-4; 10 positions agree with TRBD1. Germline-derived CDR1 and CDR2 are KGHSH and LQKENI. With V trimmed by 6 bases and J by 0 bases, 10 bases remained unmatched. The CDR3 totals 18 residues. The CDR3 here is CASSDRGTGASTNEKLFF. The CDR3 nucleotides are TGTGCCAGCTCGGACCGGGGGACAGGGGCCTCAACTAATGAAAAACTGTTTTTT.

This clonotype has at least ten counts. This chain connects TRBV20-1 to TRBJ1-5; possibly TRBD1 for D (5 bases). The CDR3 runs 15 residues. V was shortened by 0 bases and J by 5 bases, with 14 bases between the two germline ends. CDR1 is DFQATT, CDR2 SNEGSKA, per germline (reference sequence). CDR3 coding DNA: TGCAGTGCTAGAGACCGGGACCTCCCTTATCAGCCCCAGCATTTT. Translated, it gives CSARDRDLPYQPQHF.

Notes on this clonotype: Its ends do not fully match the called genes, so a read error is possible. V gene TRBV20-1 combines with J gene TRBJ2-5; a possible D gene is TRBD2 (6 bases). The length of the CDR3 is 11 residues. Germline V gene sequence: CDR1 DFQATT, CDR2 SNEGSKA (reference sequence). CDR3 in DNA: TGCAGTGCTAGACTGGGGGAGGCCCAGCACTTC. Translating it yields CSARLGEAQHF.

This clonotype has just a few counts. The chain recombines TRBV28 with TRBJ1-1; D is uncertain. Germline V CDR1 and CDR2: MDHEN, SYDVKM. V shed 10 bases and J shed 1 base, with 10 bases lying between them. The length of the CDR3 is 12 residues. Here the CDR3 DNA reads TGTGCCACCAACGGACGGAACACTGAAGCTTTCTTT. Residues: CATNGRNTEAFF. The whole variable domain, remainder taken from reference TRBV28 and TRBJ1-1, is DVKVTQSSRYLVKRTGEKVFLECVQDMDHENMFWYRQDPGLGLRLIYFSYDVKMKEKGDIPEGYSVSREKKERFSLILESASTNQTSMYLCATNGRNTEAFFGQGTRLTVV.

This clonotype has ten or more counts. The rearrangement joins TRBV3-1 to TRBJ1-6; D may be TRBD1 (5 bases). This CDR3 is 14 amino acids long. Looked up from germline, CDR1 is LGHDT and CDR2 is YNNKEL (reference sequence). V shed 1 base and J shed 9 bases, with 10 bases lying between them. Written as DNA, the CDR3 is TGTGCCAGCAGCCAAGGAGGGGTTGGTTCACCCCTCCACTTT. Translation gives CASSQGGVGSPLHF.

Many counts were recorded for this clonotype. This chain connects TRBV30 to TRBJ1-2, with TRBD1 as a possible D gene (5 bases). This CDR3 is 14 amino acids long. The germline CDR1 and CDR2 sequences are GTSNPN and SVGIG (reference sequence). The CDR3 coding sequence is TGTGCTTTTGGGGCCCGGGGAGCTAACTATGGCTACACCTTC. Protein: CAFGARGANYGYTF.